In its sample, the clone carrying this T cell receptor beta chain was seen once. These data belong to a study of blood T cell repertoires in COVID-19. Study-wide context: Sites across the United States, Italy and Spain contributed samples from acute and convalescent COVID-19.

The data were produced by immunoSEQ multiplex PCR, yet TCRdb's version contains in-frame clones alone and is incomplete. This table has about 190,000 clones, 70% to 90% appearing once. The germline V gene has CDR1 SGHTA and CDR2 FQGNSA. V dropped 6 bases and J dropped 3; count of bases not matched to a gene: 3. This CDR3 is built from 13 residues. The J gene is TRBJ2-7, the V gene TRBV7-2, with 9 positions matching TRBD1. Sequenced: PBMCs or T cells enriched from blood (not recorded which). The clonotype comes from a woman aged 40 to 50 in a cohort exposed to, infected with or recovered from COVID-19 (not recorded which). The CDR3 loop reads CASRSGQGYEQYF. CDR3 sequence (DNA): TGTGCCAGCAGGTCGGGACAGGGCTACGAGCAGTACTTC.